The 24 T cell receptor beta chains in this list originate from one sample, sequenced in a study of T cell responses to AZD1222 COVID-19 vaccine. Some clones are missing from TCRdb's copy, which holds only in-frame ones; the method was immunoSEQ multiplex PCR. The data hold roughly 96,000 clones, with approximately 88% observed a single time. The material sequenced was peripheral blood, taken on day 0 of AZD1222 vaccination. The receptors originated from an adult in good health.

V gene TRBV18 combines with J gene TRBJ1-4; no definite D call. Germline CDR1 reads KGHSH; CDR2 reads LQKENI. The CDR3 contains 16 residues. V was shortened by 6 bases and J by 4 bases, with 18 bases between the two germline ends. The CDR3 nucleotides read TGTGCCAGCTCCCCAACCGGCGTCGGGTATAATGAAAAACTGTTTTTT. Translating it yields CASSPTGVGYNEKLFF.

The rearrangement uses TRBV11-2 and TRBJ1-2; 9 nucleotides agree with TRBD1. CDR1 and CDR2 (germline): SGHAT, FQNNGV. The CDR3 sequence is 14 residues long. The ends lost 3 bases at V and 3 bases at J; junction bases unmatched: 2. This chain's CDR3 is CASSLDRGDYGYTF. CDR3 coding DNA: TGTGCCAGCAGCTTGGACAGGGGAGACTATGGCTACACCTTC.

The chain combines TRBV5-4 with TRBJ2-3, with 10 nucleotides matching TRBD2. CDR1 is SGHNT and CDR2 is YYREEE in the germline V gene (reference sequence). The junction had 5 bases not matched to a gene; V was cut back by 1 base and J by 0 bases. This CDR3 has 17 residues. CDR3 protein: CASSLSAGGPSTDTQYF. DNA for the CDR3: TGTGCCAGCAGCTTGTCAGCGGGAGGGCCTAGCACAGATACGCAGTATTTT.

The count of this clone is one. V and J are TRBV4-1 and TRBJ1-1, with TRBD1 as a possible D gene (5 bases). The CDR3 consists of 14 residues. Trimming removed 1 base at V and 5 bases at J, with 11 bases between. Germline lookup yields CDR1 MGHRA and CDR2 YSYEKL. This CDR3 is CASSQVAGRTEAFF. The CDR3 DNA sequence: TGCGCCAGCAGCCAAGTGGCGGGACGGACTGAAGCTTTCTTT.

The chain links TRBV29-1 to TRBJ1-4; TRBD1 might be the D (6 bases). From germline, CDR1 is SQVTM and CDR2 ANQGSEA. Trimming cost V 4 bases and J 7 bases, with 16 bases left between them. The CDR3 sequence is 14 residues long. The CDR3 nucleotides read TGCAGCGTTGGGGGGGCAGGCACAGGTGAAAAACTGTTTTTT. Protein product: CSVGGAGTGEKLFF. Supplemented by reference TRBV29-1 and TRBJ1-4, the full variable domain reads SAVISQKPSRDICQRGTSLTIQCQVDSQVTMMFWYRQQPGQSLTLIATANQGSEATYESGFVIDKFPISRPNLTFSTLTVSNMSPEDSSIYLCSVGGAGTGEKLFFGSGTQLSVL.

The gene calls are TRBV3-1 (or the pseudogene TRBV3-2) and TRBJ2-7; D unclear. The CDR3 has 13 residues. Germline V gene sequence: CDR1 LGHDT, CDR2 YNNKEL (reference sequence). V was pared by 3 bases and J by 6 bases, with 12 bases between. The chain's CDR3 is CASSHPRRPEQYF. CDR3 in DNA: TGTGCCAGCAGCCATCCTCGCCGCCCCGAGCAGTACTTC.

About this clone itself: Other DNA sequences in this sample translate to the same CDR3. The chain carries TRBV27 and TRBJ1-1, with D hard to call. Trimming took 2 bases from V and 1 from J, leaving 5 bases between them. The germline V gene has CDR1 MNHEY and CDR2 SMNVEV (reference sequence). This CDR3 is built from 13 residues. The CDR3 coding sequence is TGTGCCAGCAGTTTAGCTGGGAACACTGAAGCTTTCTTT. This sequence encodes CASSLAGNTEAFF.

CDR3 DNA sequence: TGTGCCAGCTCACCGAGGACAGGGGGCAATGAGCAGTTCTTC. Translating it yields CASSPRTGGNEQFF. The V gene is TRBV18, the J gene TRBJ2-1, with 10 bases fitting TRBD1. Trimming took 3 bases from V and 6 from J; bases not matched to a gene: 2. This CDR3 is built from 14 residues. CDR1 KGHSH and CDR2 LQKENI come from the germline V gene.

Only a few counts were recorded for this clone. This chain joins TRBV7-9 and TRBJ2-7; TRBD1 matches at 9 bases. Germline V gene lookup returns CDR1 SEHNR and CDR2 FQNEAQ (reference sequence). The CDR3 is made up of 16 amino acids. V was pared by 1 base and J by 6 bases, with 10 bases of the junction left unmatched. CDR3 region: CASSLGRGTGLSEQYF. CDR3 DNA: TGTGCCAGCAGCTTAGGCCGAGGGACAGGGCTGTCCGAGCAGTACTTC.

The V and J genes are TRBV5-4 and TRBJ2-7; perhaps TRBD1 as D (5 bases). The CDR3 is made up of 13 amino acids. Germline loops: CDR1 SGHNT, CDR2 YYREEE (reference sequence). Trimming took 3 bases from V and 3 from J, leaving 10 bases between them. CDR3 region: CASSSQGNYEQYF. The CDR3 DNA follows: TGTGCCAGCAGCTCCCAGGGAAACTACGAGCAGTACTTC.

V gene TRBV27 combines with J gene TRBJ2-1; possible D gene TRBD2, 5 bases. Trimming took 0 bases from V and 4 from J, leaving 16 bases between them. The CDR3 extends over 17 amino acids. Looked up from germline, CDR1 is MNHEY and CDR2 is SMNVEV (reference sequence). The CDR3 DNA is TGTGCCAGCAGTTTATCAACTAAATGGACGGGATACAATGAGCAGTTCTTC. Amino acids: CASSLSTKWTGYNEQFF.

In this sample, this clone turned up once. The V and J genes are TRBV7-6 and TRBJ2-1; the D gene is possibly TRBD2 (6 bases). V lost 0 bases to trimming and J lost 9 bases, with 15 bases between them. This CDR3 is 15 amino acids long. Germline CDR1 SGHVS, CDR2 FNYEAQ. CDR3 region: CASSLASGVTGEQFF. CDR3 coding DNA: TGTGCCAGCAGCTTAGCCTCGGGAGTAACGGGTGAGCAGTTCTTC.

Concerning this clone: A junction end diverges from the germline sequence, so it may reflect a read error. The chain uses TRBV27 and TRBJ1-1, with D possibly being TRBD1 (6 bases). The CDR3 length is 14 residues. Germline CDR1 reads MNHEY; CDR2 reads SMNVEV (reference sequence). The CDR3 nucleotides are TGTGCCAGCCGTTTAGGGGGTATGAACACTGAAGCTTTCTTT. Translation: CASRLGGMNTEAFF.

The DNA for the CDR3 is TGTGCCAGCAGCTTAGGATGGGACACCTCCCACTCTGGAAACACCATATATTTT. Translating gives CASSLGWDTSHSGNTIYF. V gene TRBV11-2 combines with J gene TRBJ1-3; D might be TRBD1 (6 bases). Germline V gene data show CDR1 as SGHAT and CDR2 as FQNNGV. The CDR3 runs 18 residues. V was clipped by 1 base and J by 0 bases, with 16 bases between them.

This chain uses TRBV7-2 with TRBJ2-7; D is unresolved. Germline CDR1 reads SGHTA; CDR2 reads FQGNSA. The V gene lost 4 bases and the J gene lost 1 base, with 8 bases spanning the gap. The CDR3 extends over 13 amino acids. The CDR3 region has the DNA TGTGCCAGCAGCTCAGGACCGTCCTACGAGCAGTACTTC. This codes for CASSSGPSYEQYF. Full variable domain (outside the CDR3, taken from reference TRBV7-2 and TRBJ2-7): GAGVSQSPSNKVTEKGKDVELRCDPISGHTALYWYRQSLGQGLEFLIYFQGNSAPDKSGLPSDRFSAERTGGSVSTLTIQRTQQEDSAVYLCASSSGPSYEQYFGPGTRLTVT.

The CDR3 sequence is CAWSEPGTVYNEQFF. CDR3 nucleotide sequence: TGTGCCTGGAGTGAGCCCGGGACAGTATACAATGAGCAGTTCTTC. This chain connects TRBV30 to TRBJ2-1; 7 bases are a match to TRBD1. In germline, CDR1 is GTSNPN, CDR2 SVGIG (reference sequence). V gave up 1 base and J gave up 4 bases; unmatched junction bases: 7. The CDR3 runs 15 residues.

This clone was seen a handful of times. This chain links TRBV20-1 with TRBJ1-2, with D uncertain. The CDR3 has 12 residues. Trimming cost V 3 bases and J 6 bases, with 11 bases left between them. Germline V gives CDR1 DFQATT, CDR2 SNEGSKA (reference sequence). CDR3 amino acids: CSASPRRDGYTF. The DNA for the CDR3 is TGCAGTGCTAGTCCGCGGAGGGATGGCTACACCTTC.

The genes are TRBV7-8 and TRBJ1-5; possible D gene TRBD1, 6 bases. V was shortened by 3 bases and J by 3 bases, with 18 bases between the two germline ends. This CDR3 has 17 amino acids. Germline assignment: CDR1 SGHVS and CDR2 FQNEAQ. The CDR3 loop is CASSFGSLGQINQPQHF. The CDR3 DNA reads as TGTGCCAGCAGCTTCGGGAGCTTAGGACAGATCAATCAGCCCCAGCATTTT.

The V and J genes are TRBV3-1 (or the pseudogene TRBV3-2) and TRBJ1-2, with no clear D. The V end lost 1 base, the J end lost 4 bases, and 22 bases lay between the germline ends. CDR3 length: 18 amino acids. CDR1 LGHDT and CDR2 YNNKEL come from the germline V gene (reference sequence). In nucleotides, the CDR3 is TGTGCCAGCAGCCAAGTCCCATTCTCACACCAAGTGACCTATGGCTACACCTTC. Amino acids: CASSQVPFSHQVTYGYTF.

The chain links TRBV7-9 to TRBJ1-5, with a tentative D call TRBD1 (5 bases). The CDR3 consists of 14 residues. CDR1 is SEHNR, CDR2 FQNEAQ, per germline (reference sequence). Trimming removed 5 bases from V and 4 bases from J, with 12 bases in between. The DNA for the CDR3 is TGTGCCAGCAGCCTGGTGGGGGGTAATCAGCCCCAGCATTTT. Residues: CASSLVGGNQPQHF.

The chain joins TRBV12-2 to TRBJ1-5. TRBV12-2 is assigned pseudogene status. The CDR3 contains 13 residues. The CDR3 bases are TGTGCAAGTCGCAGCACGGGGGATCAGCCCCAGCATTTT. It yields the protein CASRSTGDQPQHF.

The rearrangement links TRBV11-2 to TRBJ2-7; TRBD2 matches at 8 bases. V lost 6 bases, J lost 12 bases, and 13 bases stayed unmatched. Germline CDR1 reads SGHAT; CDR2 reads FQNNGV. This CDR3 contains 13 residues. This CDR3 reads CASRLAAGIAPYF. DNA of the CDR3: TGTGCCAGCAGACTAGCGGCAGGGATCGCTCCGTACTTC.

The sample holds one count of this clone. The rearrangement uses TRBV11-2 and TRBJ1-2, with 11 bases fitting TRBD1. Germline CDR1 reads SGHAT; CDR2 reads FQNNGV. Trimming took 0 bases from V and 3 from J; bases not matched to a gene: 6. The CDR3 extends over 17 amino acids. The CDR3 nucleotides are TGTGCCAGCAGCTTAGAGCCCTGGGACAGGGGGGACTATGGCTACACCTTC. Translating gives CASSLEPWDRGDYGYTF.

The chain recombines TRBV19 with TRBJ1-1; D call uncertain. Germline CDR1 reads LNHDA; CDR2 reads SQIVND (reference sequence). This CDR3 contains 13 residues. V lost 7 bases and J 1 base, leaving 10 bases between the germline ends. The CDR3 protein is CASKKGSNTEAFF. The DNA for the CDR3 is TGTGCCAGTAAGAAGGGATCGAACACTGAAGCTTTCTTT.